One and the same sample provided the 17 T cell receptor beta chains below, sequenced in a study of persistence of HIV-infected CD4 T cells. An overlapping HIV-1 Gag peptide pool stimulated these cells at about 1 ug/peptide/mL. CD40L/CD69 double-negative CD45RO-high memory CD4+ T cells were collected. The libraries were made with immunoSEQ version 4 in survey mode. Clones were read by immunoSEQ multiplex PCR, and TCRdb kept only the in-frame ones, dropping some. The repertoire consists of more than 30,000 clones, with around 83% occurring once and the leading ten covering around 1%. These TCRs' antigens remain unknown. Sequences were derived from cultured CD4+ T cells from PBMCs, sampled from a patient who received antiretroviral therapy. These receptors were collected from an adult with HIV. The donor label of this sample is uncertain.

The chain joins TRBV7-2 to TRBJ2-1; 8 nucleotides agree with TRBD1. V lost 6 bases to trimming and J lost 0 bases; unmatched junction nucleotides: 4. The germline V gene has CDR1 SGHTA and CDR2 FQGNSA. The CDR3 runs 15 residues. The CDR3 DNA reads as TGTGCCAGCAGTCCACAGGGGGGCTCCTACAATGAGCAGTTCTTC. Translation gives CASSPQGGSYNEQFF.

The J gene is TRBJ2-5, the V gene TRBV7-8; a possible D gene is TRBD1 (7 bases). This CDR3 spans 14 amino acids. In germline, CDR1 is SGHVS, CDR2 FQNEAQ. Trimming cost V 3 bases and J 1 base, with 9 bases left between them. CDR3 sequence (DNA): TGTGCCAGCAGCTTCCAGGGGGGCCAAGAGACCCAGTACTTC. Translated, it gives CASSFQGGQETQYF.

The rearrangement uses TRBV30 and TRBJ1-2; TRBD1 might be the D (5 bases). Between the trimmed V and J ends, which lost 5 bases and 4 bases, there was a span of 14 bases. The CDR3 is 13 residues long. Germline V CDR1 and CDR2: GTSNPN, SVGIG (reference sequence). The CDR3 DNA reads as TGTGCCTGGGTAGTTCGGGGCGGCTATGGCTACACCTTC. Translating it yields CAWVVRGGYGYTF.

This clone was detected only once. The rearrangement uses TRBV19 and TRBJ2-1, with TRBD1 matching 10 bases. The V gene's germline CDR1 is LNHDA and CDR2 SQIVND (reference sequence). CDR3 size: 15 residues. Unmatched junction bases numbered 4, after V lost 5 bases and J lost 3 bases. The CDR3, as DNA: TGTGCCAGTAGTCCCCGGACAGGGGGCTACAATGAGCAGTTCTTC. Encoded protein: CASSPRTGGYNEQFF.

The chain uses TRBV29-1 and TRBJ1-1; possibly TRBD1 for D (6 bases). Deletions cut 3 bases from V and 7 bases from J, with 12 bases between. Germline V gene data show CDR1 as SQVTM and CDR2 as ANQGSEA. The CDR3 extends over 12 amino acids. CDR3 sequence: CSVDWGASEAFF. The CDR3 nucleotides are TGCAGCGTTGATTGGGGGGCGAGTGAAGCTTTCTTT.

The chain carries TRBV7-9 and TRBJ2-1; D is uncertain. Germline V gene sequence: CDR1 SEHNR, CDR2 FQNEAQ (reference sequence). V shed 1 base and J shed 9 bases, with 10 bases lying between them. This CDR3 spans 13 amino acids. Here the CDR3 DNA reads TGTGCCAGCAGCTTAGTGAGGCTGAGTGAGCAGTTCTTC. Its protein product is CASSLVRLSEQFF.

This clone appeared a single time. The rearrangement links TRBV2 to TRBJ1-1; the match to TRBD1 covers 10 bases. V lost 8 bases to trimming and J lost 6 bases; unmatched junction nucleotides: 6. Per germline, CDR1 SNHLY and CDR2 FYNNEI. This CDR3 has 13 residues. CDR3 loop: CASLRQGAAEAFF. The CDR3 DNA follows: TGTGCCAGCCTCCGACAGGGGGCCGCTGAAGCTTTCTTT. Filled out from reference TRBV2 and TRBJ1-1, the complete variable domain reads EPEVTQTPSHQVTQMGQEVILRCVPISNHLYFYWYRQILGQKVEFLVSFYNNEISEKSEIFDDQFSVERPDGSNFTLKIRSTKLEDSAMYFCASLRQGAAEAFFGQGTRLTVV.

The V gene is TRBV2, the J gene TRBJ1-6; the D gene is possibly TRBD1 (5 bases). Germline V gene lookup returns CDR1 SNHLY and CDR2 FYNNEI. Trimming cost V 9 bases and J 6 bases, with 15 bases left between them. The CDR3 extends over 14 amino acids. The CDR3: CAREVGGFNSPLHF. The DNA for the CDR3 is TGTGCCAGAGAGGTGGGGGGTTTTAATTCACCCCTCCACTTT. Drawing the rest from reference TRBV2 and TRBJ1-6, the complete variable domain is EPEVTQTPSHQVTQMGQEVILRCVPISNHLYFYWYRQILGQKVEFLVSFYNNEISEKSEIFDDQFSVERPDGSNFTLKIRSTKLEDSAMYFCAREVGGFNSPLHFGNGTRLTVT.

The V and J genes are TRBV30 and TRBJ2-1, with D hard to call. The CDR3 loop spans 13 amino acids. The germline CDR1 and CDR2 sequences are GTSNPN and SVGIG (reference sequence). V lost 1 base and J lost 5, with 9 bases in between. CDR3 loop: CAWSAQFNNEQFF. The CDR3 DNA reads as TGTGCCTGGAGTGCACAATTCAACAATGAGCAGTTCTTC. Full variable domain (outside the CDR3, taken from reference TRBV30 and TRBJ2-1): SQTIHQWPATLVQPVGSPLSLECTVEGTSNPNLYWYRQAAGRGLQLLFYSVGIGQISSEVPQNLSASRPQDRQFILSSKKLLLSDSGFYLCAWSAQFNNEQFFGPGTRLTVL.

The chain has TRBV5-1 and TRBJ1-4; D is undetermined. Germline CDR1 SGHRS, CDR2 YFSETQ. V gave up 0 bases and J gave up 8 bases, with 11 bases separating them. The CDR3 loop spans 14 amino acids. As DNA, the CDR3 is TGCGCCAGCAGCTTGGTCCCCACTGGAGAAAAACTGTTTTTT. As protein: CASSLVPTGEKLFF.

The chain has TRBV5-8 and TRBJ1-1; D might be TRBD1 (5 bases). The CDR3 covers 11 residues. CDR1 and CDR2 from the germline V gene are SGHTS and YDEGEE. V gave up 4 bases and J gave up 10 bases, with 11 bases separating them. CDR3 sequence (DNA): TGTGCCAGCAGCGGAACAGGTGGAGCTTTCTTT. This encodes CASSGTGGAFF.

The chain uses TRBV5-6 and TRBJ2-2; D is undetermined. This CDR3 region has 13 residues. V was trimmed by 0 bases and J by 4 bases, leaving 4 bases between them. Germline V gene lookup returns CDR1 SGHDT and CDR2 YYEEEE. The CDR3 sequence is CASSLAPTGELFF. The CDR3 DNA follows: TGTGCCAGCAGCTTGGCCCCCACCGGGGAGCTGTTTTTT. Complete variable domain (other parts from reference TRBV5-6 and TRBJ2-2): DAGVTQSPTHLIKTRGQQVTLRCSPKSGHDTVSWYQQALGQGPQFIFQYYEEEERQRGNFPDRFSGHQFPNYSSELNVNALLLGDSALYLCASSLAPTGELFFGEGSRLTVL.

V and J are TRBV5-1 and TRBJ1-4; D unclear. V was shortened by 0 bases and J by 4 bases, with 10 bases between the two germline ends. The CDR3 is made up of 15 amino acids. Germline CDR1 is SGHRS and CDR2 is YFSETQ. CDR3 DNA sequence: TGCGCCAGCAGCTTGGAGGCCGGCCTTAATGAAAAACTGTTTTTT. It encodes CASSLEAGLNEKLFF.

The chain joins TRBV5-1 to TRBJ1-6; a weak D match, TRBD1 (5 bases). The CDR3 covers 14 residues. V shed 0 bases and J shed 9 bases, with 10 bases lying between them. Germline values: CDR1 SGHRS, CDR2 YFSETQ. The CDR3 is CASSLGQDISPLHF. The CDR3 coding sequence is TGCGCCAGCAGCTTGGGGCAGGACATTTCACCCCTCCACTTT.

The chain recombines TRBV11-3 with TRBJ2-1, with a weak D call TRBD2 (5 bases). The CDR3 totals 13 residues. Trimming removed 5 bases at V and 4 bases at J, with 9 bases between. Germline V gene sequence: CDR1 SGHNT, CDR2 YENEEA. The DNA of the CDR3 is TGTGCCAGCAGCCAGAGAGGGTACAATGAGCAGTTCTTC. Translation: CASSQRGYNEQFF.

The chain recombines TRBV4-1 with TRBJ1-2; 9 nucleotides match TRBD1. CDR3 length equals 15 residues. Germline CDR1 and CDR2: MGHRA and YSYEKL. The V segment lost 1 base and the J segment 8 bases; nucleotides outside the gene matches: 8. This chain's CDR3 is CASSQVAQGARGYTF. In DNA, the CDR3 is TGCGCCAGCAGCCAAGTTGCACAGGGGGCACGGGGCTACACCTTC.

The V call is TRBV4-1, the J call TRBJ1-3, with 7 bases identical to TRBD1. This CDR3 is built from 16 residues. Germline values: CDR1 MGHRA, CDR2 YSYEKL. Trimming took 0 bases from V and 6 from J; bases not matched to a gene: 8. This CDR3 reads CASSQDTRGQVNTIYF. The CDR3 bases are TGCGCCAGCAGCCAAGATACGAGGGGGCAGGTAAACACCATATATTTT.